The 25 T cell receptor beta chains listed next were all sequenced from one sample in a study of T cell responses to AZD1222 COVID-19 vaccine. Clones were sequenced by immunoSEQ multiplex PCR, and TCRdb holds only the in-frame ones, with some missing. The sample holds fewer than 110,000 clones, roughly 87% seen once. This sample comprised peripheral blood, obtained 28 days after the second AZD1222 dose. The source of these receptors is an adult who received the AZD1222 COVID-19 vaccine.

V is TRBV9 and J is TRBJ2-7, with 9 nucleotides matching TRBD1. The J segment lost 5 bases and the V segment lost 0 bases, leaving 6 bases of the junction unmatched. The CDR3 sequence is 15 residues long. CDR1 and CDR2 from the germline V gene are SGDLS and YYNGEE. CDR3 bases: TGTGCCAGCAGCGTAGGAGGGACAGGGCCCCACGAGCAGTACTTC. Translation gives CASSVGGTGPHEQYF.

J is TRBJ1-6 and V is TRBV19; TRBD1 matches 7 bases. Germline loops: CDR1 LNHDA, CDR2 SQIVND (reference sequence). The CDR3 is 15 residues long. J lost 8 bases, V lost 1 base, and 5 bases had no gene match. This CDR3 reads CASSIGDRYDSPLHF. The CDR3 region has the DNA TGTGCCAGTAGTATAGGGGACAGATACGATTCACCCCTCCACTTT.

The chain employs TRBV19 and TRBJ2-3, with unresolved D. Trimming took 5 bases from V and 3 from J, leaving 12 bases between them. The CDR3 sequence is 14 residues long. Germline V lookup: CDR1 LNHDA, CDR2 SQIVND (reference sequence). This CDR3 is CASSPGLTTDTQYF. CDR3 nucleotides: TGTGCCAGTAGTCCTGGGCTGACGACAGATACGCAGTATTTT.

The chain recombines TRBV20-1 with TRBJ1-2; no clear D gene. Germline V lookup: CDR1 DFQATT, CDR2 SNEGSKA (reference sequence). V was clipped by 3 bases and J by 6 bases, with 14 bases between them. The CDR3 length is 13 residues. The CDR3 DNA sequence: TGCAGTGCTAGTAATACGGCCGAGCATGGCTACACCTTC. It translates to CSASNTAEHGYTF.

CDR3 sequence reads: CASSTGTGVLNTEAFF. The CDR3 region has the DNA TGTGCCAGCAGCACCGGGACAGGGGTCCTGAACACTGAAGCTTTCTTT. The rearrangement links TRBV9 to TRBJ1-1, with 10 bases matching TRBD1. V shed 4 bases, J shed 0 bases, and the junction held 6 bases outside the gene matches. CDR3 size: 16 residues. In germline, CDR1 is SGDLS, CDR2 YYNGEE.

This chain connects TRBV7-2 to TRBJ1-2; tentative D call: TRBD1 (6 bases). There are 17 residues in the CDR3. The germline V and J ends were trimmed by 5 bases and 2 bases, with 21 bases remaining between them. The germline V gene has CDR1 SGHTA and CDR2 FQGNSA. CDR3 nucleotide sequence: TGTGCCAGCAGCCCCGGGACATTAAGAGACCTCAACTATGGCTACACCTTC. Residues: CASSPGTLRDLNYGYTF.

The CDR3 sequence: CASSQSLTGGNSPLHF. CDR3 nucleotides: TGTGCCAGCAGCCAGAGCCTGACAGGGGGAAATTCACCCCTCCACTTT. V is TRBV3-1 (or the pseudogene TRBV3-2) and J is TRBJ1-6; 9 positions agree with TRBD1. Germline V gene lookup returns CDR1 LGHDT and CDR2 YNNKEL (reference sequence). Losses at the gene ends were 3 bases for V and 7 bases for J; bases not matched to a gene: 7. CDR3 length: 16 amino acids.

The rearrangement uses TRBV7-9 and TRBJ1-2; weak D call: TRBD1 (5 bases). The CDR3 runs 15 residues. V was pared by 7 bases and J by 4 bases, with 19 bases between. In germline, CDR1 is SEHNR, CDR2 FQNEAQ (reference sequence). The CDR3 here is CASTSTGGDIYGYTF. As DNA, the CDR3 is TGTGCCAGCACCTCCACGGGGGGGGATATCTATGGCTACACCTTC.

The rearrangement links TRBV28 to TRBJ1-1; 7 positions match TRBD1. The CDR3 totals 12 residues. The J segment lost 4 bases and the V segment lost 11 bases, leaving 7 bases of the junction unmatched. Per the germline V gene, CDR1 is MDHEN and CDR2 is SYDVKM. CDR3 DNA sequence: TGTGCCCCCCCGGGACAGCTCACTGAAGCTTTCTTT. Its translation is CAPPGQLTEAFF.

The CDR3, as DNA: TGTGCCAGCAGTTTTGGCACTTATCAGCCCCAGCATTTT. Protein: CASSFGTYQPQHF. The V gene is TRBV12-3 or TRBV12-4, the J gene TRBJ1-5; no clear D. This CDR3 comprises 13 residues. Trimming took 3 bases from V and 5 from J, leaving 8 bases between them.

Here the CDR3 reads CASSPNSGGDSEQYF. DNA of the CDR3: TGTGCCAGCAGCCCTAATTCGGGGGGGGATAGCGAGCAGTACTTC. The chain links TRBV3-1 (or the pseudogene TRBV3-2) to TRBJ2-7, with 8 bases fitting TRBD2. This CDR3 region has 15 residues. Germline assignment: CDR1 LGHDT and CDR2 YNNKEL (reference sequence). V shed 4 bases, J shed 6 bases, and the junction held 11 bases outside the gene matches.

The chain joins TRBV27 to TRBJ2-3; no clear D. Germline V gives CDR1 MNHEY, CDR2 SMNVEV (reference sequence). V lost 5 bases and J 5 bases, leaving 11 bases between the germline ends. There are 13 residues in the CDR3. Here the CDR3 reads CASSPRTRDTQYF. The CDR3 DNA is TGTGCCAGCAGTCCTCGGACCCGAGATACGCAGTATTTT.

This clone has just one count. V usage is TRBV6-5 and J usage is TRBJ1-2; D not certain. The CDR3 contains 13 residues. Germline V gene sequence: CDR1 MNHEY, CDR2 SVGAGI. Trimming cost V 4 bases and J 3 bases, with 9 bases left between them. CDR3 protein: CASSLTEDYGYTF. CDR3 coding DNA: TGTGCCAGCAGTTTAACAGAGGACTATGGCTACACCTTC.

As for this clone: The identical CDR3 is also encoded by other nucleotide sequences in the sample. The chain combines TRBV6-5 with TRBJ1-1; D unresolved. Germline lookup yields CDR1 MNHEY and CDR2 SVGAGI. The CDR3 sequence is 14 residues long. V lost 2 bases and J 0 bases, leaving 7 bases between the germline ends. The chain's CDR3 is CASSYRAMNTEAFF. CDR3 nucleotide sequence: TGTGCCAGCAGTTACAGGGCCATGAACACTGAAGCTTTCTTT.

The chain has TRBV29-1 and TRBJ2-7, with D hard to call. Trimming removed 6 bases at V and 3 bases at J, with 9 bases between. There are 11 residues in the CDR3. CDR1 and CDR2 (germline): SQVTM, ANQGSEA. CDR3 protein: CSVWHGYEQYF. In nucleotides, the CDR3 is TGCAGCGTATGGCACGGCTACGAGCAGTACTTC.

The chain recombines TRBV7-2 with TRBJ2-5, with D maybe TRBD2 (6 bases). Between the trimmed V and J ends, which lost 2 bases and 1 base, there was a span of 11 bases. The length of the CDR3 is 15 residues. CDR1 and CDR2 from the germline V gene are SGHTA and FQGNSA. In nucleotides, the CDR3 is TGTGCCAGCAGCTTACAAGCGGGTCCCCAAGAGACCCAGTACTTC. It codes for CASSLQAGPQETQYF.

This chain links TRBV30 with TRBJ1-5; D possibly corresponds to TRBD1 (5 bases). Trimming removed 1 base at V and 4 bases at J, with 11 bases between. The CDR3 has 14 amino acids. Germline CDR1 and CDR2: GTSNPN and SVGIG (reference sequence). CDR3 region: CAWSDRYDNQPQHF. The CDR3 bases are TGTGCCTGGAGTGACAGGTACGATAATCAGCCCCAGCATTTT.

The chain has TRBV19 and TRBJ2-3; tentatively, D is TRBD2 (6 bases). The V end lost 5 bases, the J end lost 5 bases, and 11 bases lay between the germline ends. Germline lookup yields CDR1 LNHDA and CDR2 SQIVND (reference sequence). CDR3 length: 13 residues. CDR3 sequence reads: CASSLGLGDTQYF. In nucleotides, the CDR3 is TGTGCCAGTAGTCTGGGACTGGGAGATACGCAGTATTTT.

This sequence joins TRBV10-2 and TRBJ1-5; D gene uncertain. V was trimmed by 6 bases and J by 1 base, leaving 13 bases between them. This CDR3 has 15 amino acids. CDR1 and CDR2 from the germline V gene are WSHSY and SAAADI. This chain's CDR3 is CASSGQAGSNQPQHF. In DNA form, the CDR3 reads TGCGCCAGCAGCGGCCAGGCAGGAAGCAATCAGCCCCAGCATTTT.

The V and J genes are TRBV2 and TRBJ2-1; D uncertain. Germline values: CDR1 SNHLY, CDR2 FYNNEI. V was clipped by 9 bases and J by 9 bases, with 12 bases between them. The CDR3 has 11 residues. The CDR3 nucleotides are TGTGCCAGTAGTCTCGAAGCTGAGCAGTTCTTC. The encoded protein is CASSLEAEQFF. The entire variable domain, with the rest obtained from reference TRBV2 and TRBJ2-1, is as follows: EPEVTQTPSHQVTQMGQEVILRCVPISNHLYFYWYRQILGQKVEFLVSFYNNEISEKSEIFDDQFSVERPDGSNFTLKIRSTKLEDSAMYFCASSLEAEQFFGPGTRLTVL.

The chain uses TRBV2 and TRBJ1-2; 7 nucleotides agree with TRBD1. Trimming at V came to 3 bases and at J to 5 bases, leaving 6 bases not matched to a gene. This CDR3 comprises 14 residues. Germline assignment: CDR1 SNHLY and CDR2 FYNNEI. CDR3 DNA sequence: TGTGCCAGCAGTGAGGAGGGGGCTAGGTATGGCTACACCTTC. This encodes CASSEEGARYGYTF.

J is TRBJ1-6 and V is TRBV18; 8 positions match TRBD1. V gave up 0 bases and J gave up 8 bases; unmatched junction bases: 6. The germline V gene encodes CDR1 KGHSH and CDR2 LQKENI. This CDR3 contains 16 residues. The CDR3 sequence: CASSPPSPGGYSPLHF. The CDR3 nucleotides read TGTGCCAGCTCACCACCGTCCCCAGGGGGCTATTCACCCCTCCACTTT.

J is TRBJ1-2 and V is TRBV2; 7 bases match TRBD1. This CDR3 is built from 16 residues. V gave up 6 bases and J gave up 0 bases; unmatched junction bases: 10. Germline V gene data show CDR1 as SNHLY and CDR2 as FYNNEI. CDR3 nucleotide sequence: TGTGCCAGCAGCCCCCAGGGGGGAGTTCCTAACTATGGCTACACCTTC. It is translated as CASSPQGGVPNYGYTF.

This clone appeared once. The chain is built from TRBV3-1 (or the pseudogene TRBV3-2) and TRBJ1-1, with unresolved D. Germline CDR1 LGHDT, CDR2 YNNKEL (reference sequence). This CDR3 is 14 amino acids long. With 2 bases removed from V and 5 bases from J, the gap between germline ends came to 12 bases. The CDR3 reads CASSQPGVGTEAFF. CDR3 bases: TGTGCCAGCAGCCAACCAGGCGTGGGGACTGAAGCTTTCTTT.

The V call is TRBV11-2, the J call TRBJ2-6; TRBD1 is a possible D gene (6 bases). V was trimmed by 5 bases and J by 1 base, leaving 21 bases between them. Germline lookup yields CDR1 SGHAT and CDR2 FQNNGV. The CDR3 consists of 19 residues. The CDR3 protein is CASSPFYGQGNSGANVLTF. The DNA for the CDR3 is TGTGCCAGCAGCCCCTTCTACGGCCAGGGGAATTCTGGGGCCAACGTCCTGACTTTC.